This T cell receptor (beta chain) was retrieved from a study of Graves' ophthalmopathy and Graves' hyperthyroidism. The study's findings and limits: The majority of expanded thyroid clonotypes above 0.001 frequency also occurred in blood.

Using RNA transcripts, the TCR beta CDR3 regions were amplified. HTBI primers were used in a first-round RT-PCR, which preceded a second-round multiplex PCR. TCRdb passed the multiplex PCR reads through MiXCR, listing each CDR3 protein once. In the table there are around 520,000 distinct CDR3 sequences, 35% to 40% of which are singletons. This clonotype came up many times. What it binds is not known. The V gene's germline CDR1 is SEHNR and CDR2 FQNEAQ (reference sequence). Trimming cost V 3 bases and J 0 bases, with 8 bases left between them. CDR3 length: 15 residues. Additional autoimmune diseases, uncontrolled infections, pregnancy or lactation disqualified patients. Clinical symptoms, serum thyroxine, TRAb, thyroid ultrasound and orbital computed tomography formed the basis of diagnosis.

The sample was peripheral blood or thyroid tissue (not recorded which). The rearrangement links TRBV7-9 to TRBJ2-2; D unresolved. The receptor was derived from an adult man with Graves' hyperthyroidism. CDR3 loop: CASSFGVSNTGELFF. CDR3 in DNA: TGTGCCAGCAGCTTTGGCGTTTCGAACACCGGGGAGCTGTTTTTT.